The 24 T cell receptor beta chains in this list originate from one sample, sequenced in a study of STAT5B mutations in CD4+ large granular lymphocyte leukemia. Sequenced by immunoSEQ multiplex PCR; TCRdb stores in-frame clones only, minus some. The sample lists under 40,000 clones, around two thirds occurring once. Sequencing was carried out using CD4+ T cells from blood buffy coats. The receptors come from a human donor in good health.

The chain is built from TRBV6-6 and TRBJ2-3; D possibly corresponds to TRBD1 (6 bases). V lost 9 bases, J lost 1 base, and 20 bases lay in between. From germline, CDR1 is MNHNY and CDR2 SVGAGI (reference sequence). There are 16 residues in the CDR3. The CDR3 sequence: CAREPGHKERTDTQYF. The CDR3 bases are TGTGCCAGAGAGCCGGGACATAAGGAGCGCACAGATACGCAGTATTTT.

The chain is built from TRBV19 and TRBJ2-5; D not certain. V was shortened by 6 bases and J by 10 bases, with 18 bases between the two germline ends. This CDR3 is 13 amino acids long. Germline loops: CDR1 LNHDA, CDR2 SQIVND (reference sequence). The CDR3 loop reads CASSHPSHGIQYF. The CDR3 DNA is TGTGCCAGTAGCCACCCCAGCCATGGAATCCAGTACTTC.

V usage is TRBV28 and J usage is TRBJ1-2, with D hard to call. Germline CDR1 reads MDHEN; CDR2 reads SYDVKM. Trimming took 3 bases from V and 8 from J, leaving 13 bases between them. CDR3 length: 13 amino acids. CDR3 sequence: CASSFSTVTGYTF. The CDR3 nucleotides are TGTGCCAGCAGTTTTTCCACAGTCACGGGCTACACCTTC.

This clone has only a few counts. V usage is TRBV6-7 and J usage is TRBJ1-4, with D uncertain. TRBV6-7 counts as an open reading frame of uncertain function. The CDR3 loop spans 17 amino acids. V gave up 0 bases and J gave up 0 bases, with 11 bases separating them. CDR3: CASSYSVLVATNEKLFF. In DNA, the CDR3 is TGTGCCAGCAGTTACTCGGTCTTAGTTGCAACTAATGAAAAACTGTTTTTT.

The gene calls are TRBV6-1 and TRBJ2-5; 8 bases are shared with TRBD2. Per germline, CDR1 MNHNS and CDR2 SASEGT. This CDR3 is 13 amino acids long. The V segment lost 11 bases and the J segment 5 bases; nucleotides outside the gene matches: 10. CDR3 sequence (DNA): TGTGCCGGGTCCGGGCGGGGGGAGGAGACCCAGTACTTC. Encoded protein: CAGSGRGEETQYF.

This CDR3 is CAWSERGNIQYF. The CDR3 nucleotides are TGTGCCTGGAGTGAACGGGGTAACATTCAGTACTTC. The rearrangement uses TRBV30 and TRBJ2-4, with TRBD2 as a possible D gene (5 bases). The germline CDR1 and CDR2 sequences are GTSNPN and SVGIG (reference sequence). Trimming removed 1 base at V and 7 bases at J, with 8 bases between. The CDR3 has 12 amino acids.

J is TRBJ1-2 and V is TRBV4-1; perhaps TRBD1 as D (6 bases). Germline values: CDR1 MGHRA, CDR2 YSYEKL. The V end lost 6 bases, the J end lost 0 bases, and 17 bases lay between the germline ends. This CDR3 spans 16 amino acids. The CDR3 nucleotides read TGCGCCAGCAGGCCTTACGATAACAGGGCTAACTATGGCTACACCTTC. Its translation: CASRPYDNRANYGYTF.

The chain joins TRBV9 to TRBJ2-5, with D perhaps TRBD1 (6 bases). Per germline, CDR1 SGDLS and CDR2 YYNGEE. Trimming took 4 bases from V and 5 from J, leaving 21 bases between them. The CDR3 covers 16 residues. The CDR3 spells CASSPRQAGVQETQYF. Here the CDR3 DNA reads TGTGCCAGCAGCCCACGACAGGCGGGTGTACAGGAGACCCAGTACTTC. The entire variable domain, with the rest obtained from reference TRBV9 and TRBJ2-5, is as follows: DSGVTQTPKHLITATGQRVTLRCSPRSGDLSVYWYQQSLDQGLQFLIQYYNGEERAKGNILERFSAQQFPDLHSELNLSSLELGDSALYFCASSPRQAGVQETQYFGPGTRLLVL.

The gene calls are TRBV5-1 and TRBJ2-1; 14 positions agree with TRBD2. The CDR3 sequence is 20 residues long. The V and J ends lost 3 bases and 4 bases, in that order; junction bases with no gene match: 15. Germline V gene data show CDR1 as SGHRS and CDR2 as YFSETQ. This CDR3 is CASSSRETSGGVPLYNEQFF. CDR3 DNA: TGCGCCAGCAGCTCCCGAGAGACTAGCGGGGGGGTACCGTTATACAATGAGCAGTTCTTC.

V gene TRBV29-1 combines with J gene TRBJ2-3, with D tentatively TRBD1 or TRBD2 (6 bases each). The CDR3 spans 13 residues. V lost 6 bases, J lost 4 bases, and 14 bases lay in between. From germline, CDR1 is SQVTM and CDR2 ANQGSEA. Here the CDR3 DNA reads TGCAGCGTGGGGGGCCTGGTCGCAGATACGCAGTATTTT. Translated, it gives CSVGGLVADTQYF.

The V call is TRBV5-4, the J call TRBJ2-7; TRBD1 matches 7 bases. There are 13 residues in the CDR3. Germline V CDR1 and CDR2: SGHNT, YYREEE (reference sequence). The J segment lost 6 bases and the V segment lost 0 bases, leaving 3 bases of the junction unmatched. The chain's CDR3 is CASSLDRGGEQYF. In DNA form, the CDR3 reads TGTGCCAGCAGCTTGGACAGGGGTGGCGAGCAGTACTTC.

This CDR3 is CATPRGTLNTGELFF. Here the CDR3 DNA reads TGTGCCACTCCAAGAGGGACTTTAAACACCGGGGAGCTGTTTTTT. V usage is TRBV6-6 and J usage is TRBJ2-2; D is perhaps TRBD2 (6 bases). Trimming cost V 10 bases and J 2 bases, with 17 bases left between them. CDR1 is MNHNY, CDR2 SVGAGI, per germline (reference sequence). This CDR3 comprises 15 residues.

The V and J genes are TRBV27 and TRBJ1-5; D gene ambiguous. V lost 4 bases and J lost 6, with 19 bases in between. This CDR3 region has 16 residues. The germline V gene has CDR1 MNHEY and CDR2 SMNVEV (reference sequence). The CDR3 region has the DNA TGTGCCAGCAGTTCACGGACCTCCCAACCGGGTCAGCCCCAGCATTTT. Its protein is CASSSRTSQPGQPQHF.

This chain links TRBV5-1 with TRBJ2-7, with a possible D match to TRBD1 (5 bases). Trimming stripped 0 bases from V and 2 bases from J, with 9 bases between. The length of the CDR3 is 14 residues. Germline lookup yields CDR1 SGHRS and CDR2 YFSETQ. Written as DNA, the CDR3 is TGCGCCAGCAGCTTGGCCGGACAAACCTACGAGCAGTACTTC. It encodes CASSLAGQTYEQYF. Full variable domain (remainder filled in from reference TRBV5-1 and TRBJ2-7): KAGVTQTPRYLIKTRGQQVTLSCSPISGHRSVSWYQQTPGQGLQFLFEYFSETQRNKGNFPGRFSGRQFSNSRSEMNVSTLELGDSALYLCASSLAGQTYEQYFGPGTRLTVT.

CDR3 in amino acids: CASSWFGRENTEAFF. CDR3 DNA: TGTGCCAGCAGTTGGTTTGGCAGAGAGAACACTGAAGCTTTCTTT. The chain recombines TRBV28 with TRBJ1-1; no firm D call. Trimming left V 4 bases short and J 1 base short, with 13 bases between. CDR3 length equals 15 residues. Germline loops: CDR1 MDHEN, CDR2 SYDVKM.

The V call is TRBV2, the J call TRBJ1-6; no clear D gene. Germline assignment: CDR1 SNHLY and CDR2 FYNNEI. This CDR3 comprises 13 residues. V was trimmed by 8 bases and J by 7 bases, leaving 12 bases between them. CDR3 amino acids: CASHSRLNSPLHF. For the CDR3, the DNA is TGTGCCAGCCATAGTAGACTCAATTCACCCCTCCACTTT.

This clone came up a few times. The rearrangement uses TRBV18 and TRBJ1-4; D not certain. Germline V CDR1 and CDR2: KGHSH, LQKENI. Trimming removed 1 base from V and 0 bases from J, with 15 bases in between. This CDR3 comprises 18 residues. The CDR3: CASSPRLAGPTTNEKLFF. In DNA form, the CDR3 reads TGTGCCAGCTCACCACGGTTGGCAGGACCCACAACTAATGAAAAACTGTTTTTT.

The gene calls are TRBV7-2 and TRBJ2-1, with D tentatively TRBD2 (6 bases). Germline CDR1 reads SGHTA; CDR2 reads FQGNSA. This CDR3 is built from 15 residues. Trimming stripped 5 bases from V and 7 bases from J, with 18 bases between. Written as DNA, the CDR3 is TGTGCCAGCAGCCAATTGTTAGGACGGGGGAATGAGCAGTTCTTC. This gives the protein CASSQLLGRGNEQFF.

In its sample, this clone was seen once. This chain uses TRBV6-1 with TRBJ2-3, with a tentative D call TRBD1 (5 bases). Germline CDR1 is MNHNS and CDR2 is SASEGT. V shed 1 base and J shed 0 bases, with 5 bases lying between them. CDR3 size: 14 residues. The CDR3 loop is CASSEEGSTDTQYF. The CDR3 DNA reads TGTGCCAGCAGTGAAGAGGGGAGCACAGATACGCAGTATTTT.

The chain recombines TRBV30 with TRBJ1-5, with no clear D. Germline CDR1 is GTSNPN and CDR2 is SVGIG (reference sequence). V was shortened by 0 bases and J by 5 bases, with 8 bases between the two germline ends. There are 13 residues in the CDR3. As DNA, the CDR3 is TGTGCCTGGAGTGTAAAAGGCGATCAGCCCCAGCATTTT. Protein sequence: CAWSVKGDQPQHF.

This chain connects TRBV6-1 to TRBJ2-7; D is possibly TRBD1 (5 bases). CDR3 length equals 12 residues. Germline CDR1 and CDR2: MNHNS and SASEGT. V was trimmed by 5 bases and J by 6 bases, leaving 11 bases between them. The CDR3 sequence: CASSLKTAEQYF. CDR3 DNA sequence: TGTGCCAGCAGTCTAAAGACAGCCGAGCAGTACTTC.

The chain couples TRBV2 to TRBJ1-1; the D gene is possibly TRBD1 (5 bases). Germline-derived CDR1 and CDR2 are SNHLY and FYNNEI. CDR3 length: 11 residues. V dropped 9 bases and J dropped 7 bases, with 12 bases sitting between them. CDR3 amino acids: CARTEGLEAFF. CDR3 DNA sequence: TGTGCCAGAACTGAGGGGCTTGAAGCTTTCTTT.

The V gene is TRBV18, the J gene TRBJ2-5; D unclear. Germline values: CDR1 KGHSH, CDR2 LQKENI. V was shortened by 2 bases and J by 1 base, with 5 bases between the two germline ends. The CDR3 contains 13 residues. The CDR3 spells CASSPVTQETQYF. The DNA for the CDR3 is TGTGCCAGCTCACCAGTCACCCAAGAGACCCAGTACTTC.

V and J are TRBV30 and TRBJ1-3; no clear D. Germline values: CDR1 GTSNPN, CDR2 SVGIG (reference sequence). This CDR3 has 15 amino acids. V was trimmed by 0 bases and J by 2 bases, leaving 11 bases between them. The CDR3 DNA sequence: TGTGCCTGGAGTGTGCGTCAGAGAGCTGGAAACACCATATATTTT. It translates to CAWSVRQRAGNTIYF.